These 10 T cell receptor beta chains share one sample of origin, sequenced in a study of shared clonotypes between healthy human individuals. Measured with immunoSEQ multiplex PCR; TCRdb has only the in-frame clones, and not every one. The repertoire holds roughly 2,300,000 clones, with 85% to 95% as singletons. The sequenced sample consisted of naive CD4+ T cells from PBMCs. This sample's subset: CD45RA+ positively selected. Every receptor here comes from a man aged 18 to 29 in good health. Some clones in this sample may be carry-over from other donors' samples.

As DNA, the CDR3 is TGTGCCAGCAGCGCCCCTACCGGGACAGAAAATGGCTACACCTTC. It translates to CASSAPTGTENGYTF. The V and J genes are TRBV7-9 and TRBJ1-2, with 7 bases aligning to TRBD1. Germline assignment: CDR1 SEHNR and CDR2 FQNEAQ (reference sequence). With 5 bases clipped from V and 6 bases from J, the junction kept 12 bases outside the gene matches. The CDR3 length is 15 residues.

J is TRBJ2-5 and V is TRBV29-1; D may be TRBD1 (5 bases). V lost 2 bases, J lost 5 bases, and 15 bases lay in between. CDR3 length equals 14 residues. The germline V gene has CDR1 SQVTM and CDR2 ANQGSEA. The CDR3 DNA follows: TGCAGCGTTGAATGTCCTGACAGACCTGAGACCCAGTACTTC. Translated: CSVECPDRPETQYF.

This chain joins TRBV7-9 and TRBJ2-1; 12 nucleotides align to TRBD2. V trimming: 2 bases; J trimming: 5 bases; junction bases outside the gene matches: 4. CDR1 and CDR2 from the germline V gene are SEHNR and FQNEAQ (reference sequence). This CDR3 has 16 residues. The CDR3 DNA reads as TGTGCCAGCAGCTTACCGCTAGCGGGAGGGCACAATGAGCAGTTCTTC. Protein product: CASSLPLAGGHNEQFF.

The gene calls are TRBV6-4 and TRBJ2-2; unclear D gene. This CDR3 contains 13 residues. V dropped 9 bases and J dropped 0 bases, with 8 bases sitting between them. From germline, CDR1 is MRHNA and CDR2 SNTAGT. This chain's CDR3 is CASGRTNTGELFF. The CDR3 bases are TGTGCCAGTGGAAGGACGAACACCGGGGAGCTGTTTTTT.

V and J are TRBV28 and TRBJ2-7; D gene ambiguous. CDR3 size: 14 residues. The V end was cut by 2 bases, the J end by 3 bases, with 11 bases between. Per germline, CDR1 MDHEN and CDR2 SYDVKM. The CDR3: CASSLQDPGYEQYF. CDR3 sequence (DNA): TGTGCCAGCAGTTTACAGGACCCCGGCTACGAGCAGTACTTC.

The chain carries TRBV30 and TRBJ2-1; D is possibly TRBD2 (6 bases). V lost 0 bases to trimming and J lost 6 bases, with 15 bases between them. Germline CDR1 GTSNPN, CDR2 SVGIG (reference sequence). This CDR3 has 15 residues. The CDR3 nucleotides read TGTGCCTGGAGTGTCGTAGGGGCGGGATTCAATGAGCAGTTCTTC. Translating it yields CAWSVVGAGFNEQFF.

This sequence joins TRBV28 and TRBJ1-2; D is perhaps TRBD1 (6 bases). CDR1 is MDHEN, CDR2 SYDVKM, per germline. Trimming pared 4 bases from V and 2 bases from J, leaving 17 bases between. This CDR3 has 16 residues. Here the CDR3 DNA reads TGTGCCAGCAGTTACCGGACAGTATTCACCAACTATGGCTACACCTTC. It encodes CASSYRTVFTNYGYTF.

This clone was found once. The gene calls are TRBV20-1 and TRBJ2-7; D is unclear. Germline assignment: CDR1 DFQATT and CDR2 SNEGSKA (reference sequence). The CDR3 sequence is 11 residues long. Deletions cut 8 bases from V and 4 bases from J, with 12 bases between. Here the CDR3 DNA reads TGCAGTACTGGCCGGAGATACGAGCAGTACTTC. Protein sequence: CSTGRRYEQYF.

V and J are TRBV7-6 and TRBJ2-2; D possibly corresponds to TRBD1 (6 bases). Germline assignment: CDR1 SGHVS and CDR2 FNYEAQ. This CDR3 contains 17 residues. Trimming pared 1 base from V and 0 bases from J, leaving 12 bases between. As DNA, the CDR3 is TGTGCCAGCAGCTTAGTAGGGGGATCGGCGAACACCGGGGAGCTGTTTTTT. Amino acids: CASSLVGGSANTGELFF.

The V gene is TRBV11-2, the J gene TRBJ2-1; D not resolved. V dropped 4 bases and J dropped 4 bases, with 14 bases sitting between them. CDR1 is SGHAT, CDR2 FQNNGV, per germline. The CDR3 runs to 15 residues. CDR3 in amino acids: CASSSPQTRYNEQFF. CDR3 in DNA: TGTGCCAGCAGCTCCCCCCAGACGAGGTACAATGAGCAGTTCTTC.